The entry below describes one TCR beta chain. Its antigen is currently unknown. This sample is drawn from a study of neoadjuvant nivolumab and ipilimumab in lung cancer. Produced via immunoSEQ multiplex PCR; TCRdb's table is partial and in-frame only. The table records approximately 3,200 clones, roughly 85% of them present only once. Broader study findings: TCR richness and clonality were higher in tumors than adjacent uninvolved lung. Resected-tumor TCR richness correlated positively with pretherapy blood richness. Only two of four nivolumab-treated tumors gained richness and clonality by surgery. TCR receptors were sequenced in few samples.

Germline V lookup: CDR1 LNHDA, CDR2 SQIVND (reference sequence). The junction had 3 bases not matched to a gene; V was cut back by 5 bases and J by 1 base. The CDR3 is 15 amino acids. This chain uses TRBV19 with TRBJ2-2; 8 nucleotides match TRBD2. This sequence was found in an adult with non-small cell lung cancer. The specimen comprised tumor tissue, sampled after neoadjuvant nivolumab, alone or with ipilimumab, at or shortly before surgery. This CDR3 is CASSPGGGNTGELFF. In DNA, the CDR3 is TGTGCCAGTAGTCCGGGAGGGGGGAACACCGGGGAGCTGTTTTTT.